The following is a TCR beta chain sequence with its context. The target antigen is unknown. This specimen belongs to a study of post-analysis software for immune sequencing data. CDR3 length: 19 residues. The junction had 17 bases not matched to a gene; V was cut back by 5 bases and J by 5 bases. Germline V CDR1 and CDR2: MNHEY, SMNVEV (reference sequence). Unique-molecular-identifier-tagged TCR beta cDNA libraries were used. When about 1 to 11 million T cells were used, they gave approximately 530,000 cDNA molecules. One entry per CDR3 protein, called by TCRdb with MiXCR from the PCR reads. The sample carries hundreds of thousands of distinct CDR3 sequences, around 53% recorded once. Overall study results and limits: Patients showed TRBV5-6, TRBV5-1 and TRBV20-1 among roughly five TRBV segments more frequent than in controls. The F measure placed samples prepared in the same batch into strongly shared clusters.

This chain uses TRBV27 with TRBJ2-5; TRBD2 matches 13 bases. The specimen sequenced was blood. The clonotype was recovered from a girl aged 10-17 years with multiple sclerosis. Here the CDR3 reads CASSGSPPRLAGGGETQYF. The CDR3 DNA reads TGTGCCAGCAGTGGCTCGCCCCCCCGACTAGCGGGGGGCGGTGAGACCCAGTACTTC.